This paragraph reports one TCR beta chain. Per the study methods: Counts of nucleated cells, estimated from reference gene primer amplification, were obtained. Profiled with immunoSEQ multiplex PCR; TCRdb holds only in-frame clones, not every one. Clonal size and the V and J genes are those of that table, whereas D and trimming came from the DNA. The repertoire holds about 74,000 clones, with around four fifths as singletons. The sample belongs to a study of blood T cell repertoires in COVID-19. In the study overall: Samples representing acute and convalescent COVID-19 were sourced from the United States, Italy and Spain. Sources were T cells, B-cell-depleted T cells, or PBMCs; the material itself was cDNA or gDNA.

The CDR3 sequence is 18 residues long. The V gene end was trimmed by 6 bases and the J gene end by 4 bases; junction bases not matched to a gene: 16. Per germline, CDR1 SGHRS and CDR2 YFSETQ. Sequenced input: peripheral blood. The receptor comes from a man between 65 and 85 years old with acute or convalescent COVID-19. This sequence joins TRBV5-1 and TRBJ1-6; 7 bases are shared with TRBD1. CDR3 sequence reads: CASTSGTAAWDYNSPLHF. CDR3 bases: TGCGCCAGCACTTCCGGGACAGCCGCTTGGGATTATAATTCACCCCTCCACTTT.